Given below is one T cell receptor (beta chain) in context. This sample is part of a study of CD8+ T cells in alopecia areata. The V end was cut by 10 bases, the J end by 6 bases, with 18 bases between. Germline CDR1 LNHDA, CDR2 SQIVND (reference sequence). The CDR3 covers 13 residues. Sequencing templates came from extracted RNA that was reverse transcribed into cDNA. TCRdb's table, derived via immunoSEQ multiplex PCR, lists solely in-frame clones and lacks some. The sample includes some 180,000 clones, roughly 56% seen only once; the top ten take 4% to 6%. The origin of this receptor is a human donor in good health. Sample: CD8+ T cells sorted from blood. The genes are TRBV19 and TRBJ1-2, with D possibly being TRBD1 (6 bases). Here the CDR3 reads CATRRGAQHGYTF. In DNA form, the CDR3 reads TGTGCCACCCGGCGGGGGGCGCAGCATGGCTACACCTTC.